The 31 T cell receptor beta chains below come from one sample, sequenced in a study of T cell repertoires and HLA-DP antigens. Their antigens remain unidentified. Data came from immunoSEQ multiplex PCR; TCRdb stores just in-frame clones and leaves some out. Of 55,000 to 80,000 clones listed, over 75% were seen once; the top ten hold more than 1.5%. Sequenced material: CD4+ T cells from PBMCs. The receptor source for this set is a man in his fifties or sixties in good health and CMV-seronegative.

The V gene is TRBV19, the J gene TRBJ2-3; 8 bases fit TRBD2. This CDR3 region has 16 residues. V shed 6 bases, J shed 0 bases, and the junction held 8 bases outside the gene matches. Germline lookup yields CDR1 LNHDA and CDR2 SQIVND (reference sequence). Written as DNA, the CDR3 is TGTGCCAGTAGCCCCGGACTAGCAGCTAGCACAGATACGCAGTATTTT. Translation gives CASSPGLAASTDTQYF.

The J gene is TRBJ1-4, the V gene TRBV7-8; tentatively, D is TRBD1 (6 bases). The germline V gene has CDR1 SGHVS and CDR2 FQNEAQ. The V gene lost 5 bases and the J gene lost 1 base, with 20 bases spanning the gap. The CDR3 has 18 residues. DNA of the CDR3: TGTGCCAGCAGCCCGACCCCACAGGGTTGGGGAACTAATGAAAAACTGTTTTTT. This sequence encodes CASSPTPQGWGTNEKLFF.

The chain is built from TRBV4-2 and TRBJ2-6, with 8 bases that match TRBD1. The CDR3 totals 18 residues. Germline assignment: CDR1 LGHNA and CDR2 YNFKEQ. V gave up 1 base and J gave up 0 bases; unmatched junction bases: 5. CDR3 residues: CASSQARTGFSGANVLTF. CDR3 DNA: TGTGCCAGCAGCCAAGCTAGGACAGGGTTCTCTGGGGCCAACGTCCTGACTTTC.

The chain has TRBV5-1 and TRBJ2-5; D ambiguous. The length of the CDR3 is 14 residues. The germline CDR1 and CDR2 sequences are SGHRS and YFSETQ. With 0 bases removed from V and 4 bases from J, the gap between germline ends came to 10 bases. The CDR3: CASSLGQDRETQYF. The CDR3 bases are TGCGCCAGCAGCTTGGGGCAGGATCGAGAGACCCAGTACTTC.

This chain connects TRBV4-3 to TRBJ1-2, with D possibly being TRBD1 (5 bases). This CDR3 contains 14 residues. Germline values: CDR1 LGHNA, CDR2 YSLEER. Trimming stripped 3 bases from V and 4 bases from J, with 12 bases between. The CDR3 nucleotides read TGCGCCAGCAGCCAGGGGGACGGACCCTATGGCTACACCTTC. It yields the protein CASSQGDGPYGYTF.

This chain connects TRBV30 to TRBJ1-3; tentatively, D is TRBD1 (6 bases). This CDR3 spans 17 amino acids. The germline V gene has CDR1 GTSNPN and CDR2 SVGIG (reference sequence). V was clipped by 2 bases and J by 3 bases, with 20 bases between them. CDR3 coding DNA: TGTGCCTGGAGTCCTAAGGGAGGACAGATGGTTGGAAACACCATATATTTT. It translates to CAWSPKGGQMVGNTIYF.

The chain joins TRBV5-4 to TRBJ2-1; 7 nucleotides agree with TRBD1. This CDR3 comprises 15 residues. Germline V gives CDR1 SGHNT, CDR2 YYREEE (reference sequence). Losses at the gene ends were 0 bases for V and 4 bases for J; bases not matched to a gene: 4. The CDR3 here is CASSLEGDSYNEQFF. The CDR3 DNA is TGTGCCAGCAGCTTGGAAGGGGACAGTTACAATGAGCAGTTCTTC.

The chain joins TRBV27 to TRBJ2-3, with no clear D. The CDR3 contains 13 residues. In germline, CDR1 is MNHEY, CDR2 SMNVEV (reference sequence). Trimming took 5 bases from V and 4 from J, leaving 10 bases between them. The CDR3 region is CASSPPGADTQYF. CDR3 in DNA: TGTGCCAGCAGTCCCCCGGGTGCAGATACGCAGTATTTT.

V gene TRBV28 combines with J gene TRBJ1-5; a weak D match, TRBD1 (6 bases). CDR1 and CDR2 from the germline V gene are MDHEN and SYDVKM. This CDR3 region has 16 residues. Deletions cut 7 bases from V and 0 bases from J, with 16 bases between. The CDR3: CASIVGGSYSNQPQHF. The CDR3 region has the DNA TGTGCCAGCATCGTAGGGGGGTCTTATAGCAATCAGCCCCAGCATTTT.

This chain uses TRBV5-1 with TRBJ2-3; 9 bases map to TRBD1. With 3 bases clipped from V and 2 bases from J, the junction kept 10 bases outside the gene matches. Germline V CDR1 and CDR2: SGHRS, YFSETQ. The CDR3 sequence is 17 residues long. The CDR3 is CASSSARGTGNTDTQYF. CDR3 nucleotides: TGCGCCAGCAGCTCAGCCCGAGGGACAGGGAACACAGATACGCAGTATTTT. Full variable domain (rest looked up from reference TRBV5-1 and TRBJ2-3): KAGVTQTPRYLIKTRGQQVTLSCSPISGHRSVSWYQQTPGQGLQFLFEYFSETQRNKGNFPGRFSGRQFSNSRSEMNVSTLELGDSALYLCASSSARGTGNTDTQYFGPGTRLTVL.

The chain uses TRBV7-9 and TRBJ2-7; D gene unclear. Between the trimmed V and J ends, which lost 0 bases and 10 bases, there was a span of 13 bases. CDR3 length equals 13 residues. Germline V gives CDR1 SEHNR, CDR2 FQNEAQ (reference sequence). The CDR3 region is CASSLASANSQYV. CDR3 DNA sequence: TGTGCCAGCAGCTTAGCGTCGGCTAACTCCCAGTACGTC.

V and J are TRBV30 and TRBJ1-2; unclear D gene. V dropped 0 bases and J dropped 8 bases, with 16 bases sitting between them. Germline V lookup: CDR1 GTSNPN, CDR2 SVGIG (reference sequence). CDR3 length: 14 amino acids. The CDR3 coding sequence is TGTGCCTGGAGTGTGCGGGGATTGAGAGGAGGCTACACCTTC. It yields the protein CAWSVRGLRGGYTF. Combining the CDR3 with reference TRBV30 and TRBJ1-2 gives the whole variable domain SQTIHQWPATLVQPVGSPLSLECTVEGTSNPNLYWYRQAAGRGLQLLFYSVGIGQISSEVPQNLSASRPQDRQFILSSKKLLLSDSGFYLCAWSVRGLRGGYTFGSGTRLTVV.

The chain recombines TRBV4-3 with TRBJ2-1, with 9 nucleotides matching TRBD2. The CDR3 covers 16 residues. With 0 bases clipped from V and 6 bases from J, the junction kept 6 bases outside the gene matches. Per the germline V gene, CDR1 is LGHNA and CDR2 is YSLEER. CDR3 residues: CASSQESGGSLNEQFF. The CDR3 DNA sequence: TGCGCCAGCAGCCAAGAAAGCGGGGGGAGTCTCAATGAGCAGTTCTTC.

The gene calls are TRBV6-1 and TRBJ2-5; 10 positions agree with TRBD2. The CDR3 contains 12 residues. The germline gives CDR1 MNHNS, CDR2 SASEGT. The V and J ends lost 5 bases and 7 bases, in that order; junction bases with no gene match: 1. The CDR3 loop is CASSIAGGTQYF. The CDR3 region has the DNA TGTGCCAGCAGTATAGCGGGAGGGACCCAGTACTTC.

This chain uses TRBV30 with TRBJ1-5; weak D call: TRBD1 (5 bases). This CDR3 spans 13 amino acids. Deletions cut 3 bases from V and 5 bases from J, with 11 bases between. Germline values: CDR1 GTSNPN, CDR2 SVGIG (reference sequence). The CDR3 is CAWSSGKDQPQHF. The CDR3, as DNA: TGTGCCTGGAGCTCAGGGAAGGATCAGCCCCAGCATTTT.

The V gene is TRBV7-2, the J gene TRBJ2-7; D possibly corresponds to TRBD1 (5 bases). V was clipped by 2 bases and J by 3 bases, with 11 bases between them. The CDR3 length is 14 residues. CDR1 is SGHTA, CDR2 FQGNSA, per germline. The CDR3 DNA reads TGTGCCAGCAGCTTACAGGGTCAACTCTACGAGCAGTACTTC. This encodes CASSLQGQLYEQYF.

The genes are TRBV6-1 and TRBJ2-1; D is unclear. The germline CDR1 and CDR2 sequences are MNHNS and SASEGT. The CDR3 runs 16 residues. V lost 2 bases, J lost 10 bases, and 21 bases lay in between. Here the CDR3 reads CASSESIIFLRGEQFF. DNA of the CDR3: TGTGCCAGCAGTGAATCGATCATATTCCTCCGTGGGGAGCAGTTCTTC.

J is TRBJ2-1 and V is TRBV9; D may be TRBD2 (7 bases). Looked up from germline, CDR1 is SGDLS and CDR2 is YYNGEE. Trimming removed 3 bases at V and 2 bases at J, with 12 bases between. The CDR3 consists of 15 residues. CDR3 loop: CASSEGGSAYNEQFF. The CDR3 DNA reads TGTGCCAGCAGCGAGGGGGGGAGCGCCTACAATGAGCAGTTCTTC.

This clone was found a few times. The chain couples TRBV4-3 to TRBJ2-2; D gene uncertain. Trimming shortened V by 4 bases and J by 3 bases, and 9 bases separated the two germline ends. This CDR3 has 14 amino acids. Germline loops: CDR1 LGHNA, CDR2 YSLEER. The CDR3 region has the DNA TGCGCCAGCAGCCTCTCGGAGCACACCGGGGAGCTGTTTTTT. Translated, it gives CASSLSEHTGELFF.

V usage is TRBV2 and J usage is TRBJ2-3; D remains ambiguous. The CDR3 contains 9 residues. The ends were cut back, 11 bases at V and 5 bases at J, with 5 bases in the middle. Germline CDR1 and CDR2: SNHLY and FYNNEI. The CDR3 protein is CASGDTQYF. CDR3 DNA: TGTGCCTCCGGAGATACGCAGTATTTT.

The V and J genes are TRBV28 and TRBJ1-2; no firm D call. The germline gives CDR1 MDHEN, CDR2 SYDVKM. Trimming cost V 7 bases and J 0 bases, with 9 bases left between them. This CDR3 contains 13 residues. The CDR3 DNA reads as TGTGCCAGCACGATCAGCTCTAACTATGGCTACACCTTC. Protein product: CASTISSNYGYTF.

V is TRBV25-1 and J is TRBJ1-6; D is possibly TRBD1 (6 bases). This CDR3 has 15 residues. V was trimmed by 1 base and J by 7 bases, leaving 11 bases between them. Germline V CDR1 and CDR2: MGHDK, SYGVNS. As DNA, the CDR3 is TGTGCCAGCAGTGAATTTGGGGGGCAGAATTCACCCCTCCACTTT. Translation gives CASSEFGGQNSPLHF.

The CDR3 region is CASSEGVGGSEKLFF. In nucleotides, the CDR3 is TGTGCCAGCAGTGAAGGAGTAGGGGGCAGTGAAAAACTGTTTTTT. J is TRBJ1-4 and V is TRBV2; TRBD1 agrees at 7 bases. Trimming removed 1 base from V and 7 bases from J; junction bases left unmatched: 6. The V gene's germline CDR1 is SNHLY and CDR2 FYNNEI. The length of the CDR3 is 15 residues.

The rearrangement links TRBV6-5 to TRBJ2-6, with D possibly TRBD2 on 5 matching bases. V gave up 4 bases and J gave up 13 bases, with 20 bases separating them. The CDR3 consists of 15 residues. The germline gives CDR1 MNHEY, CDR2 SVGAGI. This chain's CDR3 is CASSLEGTEGRVLTF. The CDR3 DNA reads TGTGCCAGCAGTTTAGAGGGAACAGAGGGTCGGGTCCTGACTTTC.

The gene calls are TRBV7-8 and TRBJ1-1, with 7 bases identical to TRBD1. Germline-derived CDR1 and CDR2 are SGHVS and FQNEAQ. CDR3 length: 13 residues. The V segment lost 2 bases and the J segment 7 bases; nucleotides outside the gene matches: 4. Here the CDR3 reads CASSLTRQGEAFF. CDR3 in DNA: TGTGCCAGCAGCTTAACCCGACAGGGTGAAGCTTTCTTT.

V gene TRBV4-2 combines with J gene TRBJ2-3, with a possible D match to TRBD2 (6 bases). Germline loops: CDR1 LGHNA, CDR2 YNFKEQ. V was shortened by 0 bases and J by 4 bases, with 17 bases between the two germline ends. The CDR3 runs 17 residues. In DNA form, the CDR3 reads TGTGCCAGCAGCCAAGATAGCGGACCGGGAGCCGCAGATACGCAGTATTTT. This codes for CASSQDSGPGAADTQYF.

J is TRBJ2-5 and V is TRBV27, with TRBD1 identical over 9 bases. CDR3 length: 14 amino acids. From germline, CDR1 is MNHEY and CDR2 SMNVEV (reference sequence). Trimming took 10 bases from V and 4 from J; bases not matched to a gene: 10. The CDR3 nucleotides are TGTGCCAACCCCCGGGACAGGGTGGCAGAGACCCAGTACTTC. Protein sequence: CANPRDRVAETQYF.

CDR3 coding DNA: TGTGCCAGCAGTTCCCAGGGATTTGAAGCTTTCTTT. Protein sequence: CASSSQGFEAFF. The V and J genes are TRBV11-2 and TRBJ1-1, with D possibly matching TRBD1 (5 bases). The CDR3 loop spans 12 amino acids. From germline, CDR1 is SGHAT and CDR2 FQNNGV. The V end lost 6 bases, the J end lost 7 bases, and 12 bases lay between the germline ends.

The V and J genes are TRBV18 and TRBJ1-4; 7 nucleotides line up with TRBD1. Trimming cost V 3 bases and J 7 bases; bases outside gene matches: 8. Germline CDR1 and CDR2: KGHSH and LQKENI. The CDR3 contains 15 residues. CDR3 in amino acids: CASSPGTAPSEKLFF. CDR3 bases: TGTGCCAGCTCACCCGGGACAGCCCCCTCTGAAAAACTGTTTTTT.

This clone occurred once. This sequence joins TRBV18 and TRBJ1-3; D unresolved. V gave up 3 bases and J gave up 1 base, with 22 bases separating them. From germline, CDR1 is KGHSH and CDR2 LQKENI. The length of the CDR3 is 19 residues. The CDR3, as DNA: TGTGCCAGCTCACCCGCACCAGTTTTTAGCCCTGGGTCTGGAAACACCATATATTTT. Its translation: CASSPAPVFSPGSGNTIYF.

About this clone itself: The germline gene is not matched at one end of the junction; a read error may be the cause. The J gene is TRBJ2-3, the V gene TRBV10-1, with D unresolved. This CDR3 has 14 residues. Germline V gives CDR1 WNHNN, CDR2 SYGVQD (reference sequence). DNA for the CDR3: TGCGCCAGCAGTGAGAGGCAGAACACAGATGCGCAGTATTTT. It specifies CASSERQNTDAQYF.